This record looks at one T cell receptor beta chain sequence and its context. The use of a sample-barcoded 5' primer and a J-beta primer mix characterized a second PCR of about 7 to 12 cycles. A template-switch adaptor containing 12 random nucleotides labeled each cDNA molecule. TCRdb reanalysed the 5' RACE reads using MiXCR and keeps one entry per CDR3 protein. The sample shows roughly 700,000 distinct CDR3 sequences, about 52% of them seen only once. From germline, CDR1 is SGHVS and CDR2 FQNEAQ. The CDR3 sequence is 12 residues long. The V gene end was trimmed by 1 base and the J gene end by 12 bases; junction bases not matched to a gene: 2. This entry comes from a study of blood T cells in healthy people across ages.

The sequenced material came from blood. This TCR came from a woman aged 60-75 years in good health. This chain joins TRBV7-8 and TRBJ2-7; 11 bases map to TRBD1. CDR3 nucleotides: TGTGCCAGCAGCTTAGGGACAGGGGGCCGGTACTTC. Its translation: CASSLGTGGRYF. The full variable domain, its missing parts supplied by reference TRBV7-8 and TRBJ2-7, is GAGVSQSPRYKVAKRGQDVALRCDPISGHVSLFWYQQALGQGPEFLTYFQNEAQLDKSGLPSDRFFAERPEGSVSTLKIQRTQQEDSAVYLCASSLGTGGRYFGPGTRLTVT.